These T cell receptor beta chains were read from a single sample in a study of blood T cell repertoires in COVID-19. Repertoires were generated with immunoSEQ multiplex PCR, while TCRdb's copy carries only in-frame clones and drops some. Of approximately 250,000 clones detected, approximately 79% appear once; the ten largest clones hold under 4.5%. Sample: PBMCs or T cells enriched from blood (not recorded which). The source is a man aged 30-40 years with acute COVID-19. CDR3s include the opening cysteine and the closing phenylalanine or tryptophan. D genes are given only for firm matches.

D: TRBD2
J: TRBJ2-1
V: TRBV3-1/TRBV3-2
CDR3: CASSPGLAGVNEQFF

D: TRBD2
J: TRBJ2-2
V: TRBV15
CDR3: CATSRYGLAGAGELFF

D: -
J: TRBJ1-2
V: TRBV5-1
CDR3: CASSPRGGYGYTF

D: TRBD2
J: TRBJ2-1
V: TRBV18
CDR3: CASSPELAGGSEQFF

D: -
J: TRBJ1-1
V: TRBV7-9
CDR3: CASSLTSFAEAFF

D: -
J: TRBJ1-5
V: TRBV5-1
CDR3: CASSFDSNQPQHF

D: -
J: TRBJ2-1
V: TRBV20-1
CDR3: CSGGARNEQFF

D: -
J: TRBJ1-5
V: TRBV30
CDR3: CAWGSLGNQPQHF

D: -
J: TRBJ1-5
V: TRBV6-5
CDR3: CASRDHKGQPQHF

D: TRBD2
J: TRBJ2-5
V: TRBV5-6
CDR3: CASSTTGTSLVETQYF

D: -
J: TRBJ2-4
V: TRBV5-1
CDR3: CASSLEDGRDIQYF

D: -
J: TRBJ1-2
V: TRBV27
CDR3: CASSLFPNYGYTF

D: TRBD2
J: TRBJ2-3
V: TRBV3-1/TRBV3-2
CDR3: CASSLGLAGGFEYF